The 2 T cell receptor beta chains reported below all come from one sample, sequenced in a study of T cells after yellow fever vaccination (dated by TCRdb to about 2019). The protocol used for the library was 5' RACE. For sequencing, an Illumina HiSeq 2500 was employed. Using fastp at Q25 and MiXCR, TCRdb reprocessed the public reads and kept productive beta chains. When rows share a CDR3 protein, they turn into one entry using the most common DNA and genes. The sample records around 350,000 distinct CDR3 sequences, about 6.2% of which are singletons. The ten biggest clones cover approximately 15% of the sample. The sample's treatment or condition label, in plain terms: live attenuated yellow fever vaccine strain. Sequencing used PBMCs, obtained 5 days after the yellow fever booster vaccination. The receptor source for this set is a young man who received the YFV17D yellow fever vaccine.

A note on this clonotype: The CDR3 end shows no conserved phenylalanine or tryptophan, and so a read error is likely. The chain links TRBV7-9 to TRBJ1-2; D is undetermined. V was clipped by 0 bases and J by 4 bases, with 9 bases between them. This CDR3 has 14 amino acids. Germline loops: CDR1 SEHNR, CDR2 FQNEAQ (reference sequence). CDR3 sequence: CASSLAGWGYGYTS. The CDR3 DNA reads TGTGCCAGCAGCTTAGCGGGCTGGGGCTATGGCTACACCTCC.

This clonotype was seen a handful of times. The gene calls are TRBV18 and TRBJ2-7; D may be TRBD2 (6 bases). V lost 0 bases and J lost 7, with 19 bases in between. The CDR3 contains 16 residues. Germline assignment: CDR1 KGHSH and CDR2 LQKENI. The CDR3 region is CASSPPNRESDGEQYF. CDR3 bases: TGTGCCAGCTCACCACCGAACCGGGAGAGTGATGGAGAGCAGTACTTC.